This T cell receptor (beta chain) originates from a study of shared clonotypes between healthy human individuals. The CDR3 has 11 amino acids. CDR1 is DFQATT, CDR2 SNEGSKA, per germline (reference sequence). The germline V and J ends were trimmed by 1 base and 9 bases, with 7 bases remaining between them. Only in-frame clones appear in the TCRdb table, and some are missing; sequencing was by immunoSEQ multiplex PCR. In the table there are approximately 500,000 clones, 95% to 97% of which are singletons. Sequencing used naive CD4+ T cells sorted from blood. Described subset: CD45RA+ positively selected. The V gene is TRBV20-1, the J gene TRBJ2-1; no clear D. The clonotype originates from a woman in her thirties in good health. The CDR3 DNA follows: TGCAGTGCTAGAGGGGCCTCTGAGCAGTTCTTC. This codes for CSARGASEQFF.